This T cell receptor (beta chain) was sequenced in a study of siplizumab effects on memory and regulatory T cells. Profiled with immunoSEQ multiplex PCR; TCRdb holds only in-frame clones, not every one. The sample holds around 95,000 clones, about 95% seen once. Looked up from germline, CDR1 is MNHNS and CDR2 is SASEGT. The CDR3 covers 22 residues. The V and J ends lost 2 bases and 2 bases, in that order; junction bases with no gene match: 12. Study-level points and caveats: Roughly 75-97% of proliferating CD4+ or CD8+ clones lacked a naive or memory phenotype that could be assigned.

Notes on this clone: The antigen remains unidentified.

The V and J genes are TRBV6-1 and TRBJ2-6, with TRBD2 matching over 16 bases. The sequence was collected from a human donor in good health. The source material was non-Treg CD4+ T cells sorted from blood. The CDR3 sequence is CASSELRGGTSGRAPGANVLTF. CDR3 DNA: TGTGCCAGCAGTGAATTGAGAGGGGGGACTAGCGGGAGGGCGCCTGGGGCCAACGTCCTGACTTTC.